Listed below are T cell receptor beta chains from one sample, sequenced in a study of blood T cell repertoires in COVID-19. The repertoire was sequenced with immunoSEQ multiplex PCR; TCRdb's copy has only in-frame clones and lacks some. The sample lists under 350,000 clones; 83% were seen once. Sequenced input: peripheral blood. Receptors were obtained from a woman aged 50 to 60 who had recovered from COVID-19. CDR3s include the opening cysteine and the closing phenylalanine or tryptophan. Fields, in order: D gene, clone size, V gene, J gene, CDR3 DNA, CDR3 protein. D genes are given only for firm matches. Size values are once, few and many counts, or a class for expanded clones, and some rows have none.

D gene: NA; clone size: NA; V gene: TRBV27; J gene: TRBJ2-4; CDR3 DNA: TGTGCCAGCAGTTTACAGGGACACGGCGGCGTAGCCAAAAACATTCAGTACTTC; CDR3 protein: CASSLQGHGGVAKNIQYF
D gene: NA; clone size: NA; V gene: TRBV5-3; J gene: TRBJ2-1; CDR3 DNA: TGTGCCAGAAGCTTGGGGCAGGGGAGCTCCTACAATGAGCAGTTCTTC; CDR3 protein: CARSLGQGSSYNEQFF
D gene: NA; clone size: once; V gene: TRBV7-9; J gene: TRBJ2-1; CDR3 DNA: TGTGCCAGCAGCTCGGACTCTTACGAGCAGTTCTTC; CDR3 protein: CASSSDSYEQFF
D gene: NA; clone size: NA; V gene: TRBV1; J gene: TRBJ2-3; CDR3 DNA: TGCACCAGCAGCCGACCCCCCGCCAGCGGGGAACGGGGTACGCAGTATTTT; CDR3 protein: CTSSRPPASGERGTQYF
D gene: NA; clone size: few; V gene: TRBV28; J gene: TRBJ2-7; CDR3 DNA: TGTGCCAGCACCTCACGGAGGGAGCAGTACTTC; CDR3 protein: CASTSRREQYF
D gene: TRBD1; clone size: NA; V gene: TRBV18; J gene: TRBJ1-3; CDR3 DNA: TGTGCCAGCTCACTCGGACAGGCCGTATACTCTGGAAACACCATATATTTT; CDR3 protein: CASSLGQAVYSGNTIYF
D gene: TRBD1; clone size: NA; V gene: TRBV5-4; J gene: TRBJ2-7; CDR3 DNA: TGTGCCAGCAGCAGTCGGACAGGCCCCGGAGAGCAGTACTTC; CDR3 protein: CASSSRTGPGEQYF
D gene: TRBD1; clone size: NA; V gene: TRBV4-2; J gene: TRBJ1-2; CDR3 DNA: TGTGCCAGCATGGAGACAGGGGGGTTCTATGGCTACACCTTC; CDR3 protein: CASMETGGFYGYTF
D gene: NA; clone size: once; V gene: TRBV28; J gene: TRBJ1-2; CDR3 DNA: TGTGCCAGCAGTCCCTCCTTTCCCGACTATGGCTACACCTTC; CDR3 protein: CASSPSFPDYGYTF
D gene: NA; clone size: NA; V gene: TRBV7-2; J gene: TRBJ1-5; CDR3 DNA: TGTGCCAGCAGCTTAGAACCCGGGGGGGGTCAGCCCCAGCATTTT; CDR3 protein: CASSLEPGGGQPQHF
D gene: TRBD1; clone size: NA; V gene: TRBV10-3; J gene: TRBJ1-3; CDR3 DNA: TGTGCCATCAGTGAGTCTGCAGGAAAACAGGGGACGAGTGGAAACACCATATATTTT; CDR3 protein: CAISESAGKQGTSGNTIYF
D gene: TRBD2; clone size: once; V gene: TRBV6-5; J gene: TRBJ2-1; CDR3 DNA: TGTGCCAGCAGCCGACTAGCGGTCCGGCCCGATGAGCAGTTCTTC; CDR3 protein: CASSRLAVRPDEQFF
D gene: NA; clone size: once; V gene: TRBV7-9; J gene: TRBJ2-2; CDR3 DNA: TGTGCCAGCAGCTCAGCGACTAGTCCTGGGGAGCTGTTTTTT; CDR3 protein: CASSSATSPGELFF
D gene: TRBD2; clone size: few; V gene: TRBV5-1; J gene: TRBJ2-5; CDR3 DNA: TGCGCCAGCAGCTCTTTAGCGGGAGGCCAAGAGACCCAGTACTTC; CDR3 protein: CASSSLAGGQETQYF
D gene: NA; clone size: few; V gene: TRBV28; J gene: TRBJ2-1; CDR3 DNA: TGTGCCAGCAGTCCCGCTGGGGGGGCCTTCTACAATGAGCAGTTCTTC; CDR3 protein: CASSPAGGAFYNEQFF
D gene: TRBD2; clone size: NA; V gene: TRBV7-8; J gene: TRBJ2-1; CDR3 DNA: TGTGCCAGCAGCTTAGCACAGACTAGCGCTGAGCAGTTCTTC; CDR3 protein: CASSLAQTSAEQFF
D gene: NA; clone size: NA; V gene: TRBV9; J gene: TRBJ2-1; CDR3 DNA: TGTGCCAGCAGCGTAGATGGGGGCCTAGGCGGGGAGCAGTTCTTC; CDR3 protein: CASSVDGGLGGEQFF
D gene: TRBD2; clone size: NA; V gene: TRBV11-2; J gene: TRBJ2-7; CDR3 DNA: TGTGCCAGCAGCCCTGGACTAGCGGGGTACGAGCAGTACTTC; CDR3 protein: CASSPGLAGYEQYF
D gene: TRBD1; clone size: NA; V gene: TRBV28; J gene: TRBJ1-2; CDR3 DNA: TGTGCCAGCAGTACAGGGGGCCGGGGCTATGGCTACACCTTC; CDR3 protein: CASSTGGRGYGYTF
D gene: NA; clone size: NA; V gene: TRBV6-5; J gene: TRBJ2-1; CDR3 DNA: TGTGCCAGCAGTTACTCCTTCGGGATCAATGAGCAGTTCTTC; CDR3 protein: CASSYSFGINEQFF
D gene: NA; clone size: NA; V gene: TRBV3-1/TRBV3-2; J gene: TRBJ1-2; CDR3 DNA: TGTGCCAGCAGCCTACAGGGCTACTATGGCTACACCTTC; CDR3 protein: CASSLQGYYGYTF
D gene: TRBD1; clone size: NA; V gene: TRBV19; J gene: TRBJ1-2; CDR3 DNA: TGTGCCAGTAGTACCCATTGGGGGACAGCCGCCTTAGGCTACACCTTC; CDR3 protein: CASSTHWGTAALGYTF
D gene: NA; clone size: NA; V gene: TRBV6-5; J gene: TRBJ2-5; CDR3 DNA: TGTGCCAGCAGTTACCCGGCAGGGATCACAAAAGAGACCCAGTACTTC; CDR3 protein: CASSYPAGITKETQYF
D gene: TRBD1; clone size: NA; V gene: TRBV25-1; J gene: TRBJ2-1; CDR3 DNA: TGTGCCAGCACCCAAGGGGGCTTGTACAATGAGCAGTTCTTC; CDR3 protein: CASTQGGLYNEQFF
D gene: NA; clone size: NA; V gene: TRBV5-1; J gene: TRBJ2-2; CDR3 DNA: TGCGCCAGCAGCTTGGGGCAGGGCACCGGGGAGCTGTTTTTT; CDR3 protein: CASSLGQGTGELFF
D gene: TRBD2; clone size: NA; V gene: TRBV4-2; J gene: TRBJ2-5; CDR3 DNA: TGTGCCAGCAGCCAAGCGGTACTGGCGGGGGGCCAAGAGACCCAGTACTTC; CDR3 protein: CASSQAVLAGGQETQYF
D gene: NA; clone size: NA; V gene: TRBV28; J gene: TRBJ2-7; CDR3 DNA: TGTGCCAGCAGTTTAGGCCCAGGGGGGTACGAGCAGTACTTC; CDR3 protein: CASSLGPGGYEQYF
D gene: TRBD1; clone size: NA; V gene: TRBV2; J gene: TRBJ1-5; CDR3 DNA: TGTGCCAGCAGGGACAGGGTAGCGACCTATCAGCCCCAGCATTTT; CDR3 protein: CASRDRVATYQPQHF
D gene: NA; clone size: NA; V gene: TRBV7-9; J gene: TRBJ2-7; CDR3 DNA: TGTGCCAGCAGCTTAGTACAGGGCTCCTACGAGCAGTACTTC; CDR3 protein: CASSLVQGSYEQYF
D gene: NA; clone size: NA; V gene: TRBV5-5; J gene: TRBJ2-1; CDR3 DNA: TGTGCCAGCAGCTTGTCACAAGCGGTTACCTCCTACAATGAGCAGTTCTTC; CDR3 protein: CASSLSQAVTSYNEQFF
D gene: TRBD2; clone size: NA; V gene: TRBV9; J gene: TRBJ2-7; CDR3 DNA: TGTGCCAGCAGCGTAGGTTGGCGGGGGGCCCCCTACGAGCAGTACTTC; CDR3 protein: CASSVGWRGAPYEQYF
D gene: TRBD1; clone size: few; V gene: TRBV7-2; J gene: TRBJ2-2; CDR3 DNA: TGTGCCAGCAGCCACCGGGACAGGGGAACCGGGGAGCTGTTTTTT; CDR3 protein: CASSHRDRGTGELFF
D gene: NA; clone size: NA; V gene: TRBV5-1; J gene: TRBJ1-2; CDR3 DNA: TGCGCCAGCAGCTTGGCCCCCGGGAATAACTATGGCTACACCTTC; CDR3 protein: CASSLAPGNNYGYTF
D gene: NA; clone size: NA; V gene: TRBV5-1; J gene: TRBJ1-5; CDR3 DNA: TGCGCCAGCAAACCGGACAGCTGGGGGAATCAGCCCCAGCATTTT; CDR3 protein: CASKPDSWGNQPQHF
D gene: TRBD2; clone size: NA; V gene: TRBV6-6; J gene: TRBJ2-7; CDR3 DNA: TGTGCCAGCAGAAGGACTAGCTTGGAGGACGAGCAGTACTTC; CDR3 protein: CASRRTSLEDEQYF
D gene: NA; clone size: NA; V gene: TRBV30; J gene: TRBJ1-2; CDR3 DNA: TGTGCCTGGAGGAAGGCAGATTCGGACAGCCAAGGCTACACCTTC; CDR3 protein: CAWRKADSDSQGYTF
D gene: NA; clone size: NA; V gene: TRBV6-2/TRBV6-3; J gene: TRBJ1-4; CDR3 DNA: TGTGCCAGCAGTGCAGGGGCCGGTACTGAAAAACTGTTTTTT; CDR3 protein: CASSAGAGTEKLFF
D gene: TRBD1; clone size: NA; V gene: TRBV7-6; J gene: TRBJ1-6; CDR3 DNA: TGTGCCAGCAGCGGGCGTGACAGGGGGAATTCACCCCTCCACTTT; CDR3 protein: CASSGRDRGNSPLHF
D gene: TRBD1; clone size: once; V gene: TRBV5-4; J gene: TRBJ2-2; CDR3 DNA: TGTGCCAGCAGCTTGCAAAGGGGGCGCGGCGGCGGGGAGCTGTTTTTT; CDR3 protein: CASSLQRGRGGGELFF
D gene: TRBD1; clone size: NA; V gene: TRBV5-8; J gene: TRBJ2-7; CDR3 DNA: TGTGCCAGCAGTACCGGGACAGCCTACGAGCAGTACTTC; CDR3 protein: CASSTGTAYEQYF
D gene: NA; clone size: NA; V gene: TRBV27; J gene: TRBJ2-1; CDR3 DNA: TGTGCCAGCAGTTCCATGTACAATGAGCAGTTCTTC; CDR3 protein: CASSSMYNEQFF
D gene: TRBD1; clone size: NA; V gene: TRBV7-9; J gene: TRBJ1-6; CDR3 DNA: TGTGCCAGCAGCCAGACAGGGGGAAACTCACCCCTCCACTTT; CDR3 protein: CASSQTGGNSPLHF
D gene: NA; clone size: NA; V gene: TRBV4-3; J gene: TRBJ2-1; CDR3 DNA: TGCGCCAGCAGCCAAGATCGCCCGAGACTCCTCCCGGATGAGCAGTTCTTC; CDR3 protein: CASSQDRPRLLPDEQFF
D gene: TRBD2; clone size: NA; V gene: TRBV6-5; J gene: TRBJ2-5; CDR3 DNA: TGTGCCAGCAGTTCCCCACTCAGCGGGAGGGAGACCCAGTACTTC; CDR3 protein: CASSSPLSGRETQYF
D gene: NA; clone size: NA; V gene: TRBV29-1; J gene: TRBJ1-2; CDR3 DNA: TGCAGCGTTAACCAGAACTATGGCTACACCTTC; CDR3 protein: CSVNQNYGYTF
D gene: NA; clone size: NA; V gene: TRBV21-1; J gene: TRBJ1-6; CDR3 DNA: TGTGCCAGCACCGGTTTACCTGCGGACAGTTTTCCCTCCTATAATTCACCCCTCCACTTT; CDR3 protein: CASTGLPADSFPSYNSPLHF
D gene: NA; clone size: NA; V gene: TRBV30; J gene: TRBJ2-7; CDR3 DNA: TGTGCCTGGAGCGGTCCTTGGGAGAACGAGCAGTACTTC; CDR3 protein: CAWSGPWENEQYF
D gene: NA; clone size: NA; V gene: TRBV7-2; J gene: TRBJ1-4; CDR3 DNA: TGTGCCAGCAGCTTAGCAGGGGGTCCGGAAAAACTGTTTTTT; CDR3 protein: CASSLAGGPEKLFF